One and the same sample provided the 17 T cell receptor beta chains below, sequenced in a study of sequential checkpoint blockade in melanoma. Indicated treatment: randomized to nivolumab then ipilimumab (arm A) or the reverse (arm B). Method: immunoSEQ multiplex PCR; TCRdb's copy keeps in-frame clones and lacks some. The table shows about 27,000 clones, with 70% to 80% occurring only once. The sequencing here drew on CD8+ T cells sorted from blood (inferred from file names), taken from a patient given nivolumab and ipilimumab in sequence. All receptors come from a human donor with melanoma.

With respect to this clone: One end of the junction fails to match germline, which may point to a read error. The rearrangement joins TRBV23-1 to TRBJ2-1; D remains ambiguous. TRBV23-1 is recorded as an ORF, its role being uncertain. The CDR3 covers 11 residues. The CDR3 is CASRHLNEQFF. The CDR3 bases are TGCGCCAGCCGTCACCTCAATGAGCAGTTCTTC.

The CDR3 loop is CASSQLGVGQGAPEGTEAFF. The CDR3 nucleotides are TGTGCCAGCAGCCAACTCGGTGTAGGACAGGGGGCCCCTGAGGGGACTGAAGCTTTCTTT. The V call is TRBV4-2, the J call TRBJ1-1, with 11 nucleotides matching TRBD1. The CDR3 has 20 amino acids. Germline assignment: CDR1 LGHNA and CDR2 YNFKEQ. Trimming took 2 bases from V and 5 from J; bases not matched to a gene: 19.

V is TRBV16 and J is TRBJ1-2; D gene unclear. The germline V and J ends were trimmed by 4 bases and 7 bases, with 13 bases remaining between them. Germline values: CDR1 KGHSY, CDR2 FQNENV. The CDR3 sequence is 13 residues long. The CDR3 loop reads CASSPGAASGYTF. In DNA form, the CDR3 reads TGTGCCAGCAGCCCCGGCGCAGCGTCTGGCTACACCTTC.

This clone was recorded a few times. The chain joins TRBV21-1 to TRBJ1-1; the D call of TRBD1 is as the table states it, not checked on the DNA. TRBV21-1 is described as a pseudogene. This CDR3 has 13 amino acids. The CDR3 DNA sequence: TGTGCCAGCGGACAGGGCGATTGGACTGAAGCTTTCTTT. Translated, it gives CASGQGDWTEAFF.

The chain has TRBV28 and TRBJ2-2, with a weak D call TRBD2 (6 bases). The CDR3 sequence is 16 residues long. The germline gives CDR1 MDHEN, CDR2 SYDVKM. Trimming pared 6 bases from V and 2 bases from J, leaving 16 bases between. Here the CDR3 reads CASRPVGEANTGELFF. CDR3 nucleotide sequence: TGTGCCAGCAGGCCTGTGGGGGAGGCCAACACCGGGGAGCTGTTTTTT.

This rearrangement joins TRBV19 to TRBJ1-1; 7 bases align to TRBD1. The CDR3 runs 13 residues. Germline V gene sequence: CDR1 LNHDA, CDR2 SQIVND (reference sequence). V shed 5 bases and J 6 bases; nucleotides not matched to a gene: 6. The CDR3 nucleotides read TGTGCCAGTAGTCTGAGGGGGCCCCCTGAAGCTTTCTTT. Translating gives CASSLRGPPEAFF.

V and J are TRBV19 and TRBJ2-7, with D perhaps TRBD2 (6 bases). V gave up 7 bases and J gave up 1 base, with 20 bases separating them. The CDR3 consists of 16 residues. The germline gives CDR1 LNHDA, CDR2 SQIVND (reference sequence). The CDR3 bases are TGTGCCAGTACCCCCGGGAGTGGGGACGGATCCTACGAGCAGTACTTC. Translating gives CASTPGSGDGSYEQYF.

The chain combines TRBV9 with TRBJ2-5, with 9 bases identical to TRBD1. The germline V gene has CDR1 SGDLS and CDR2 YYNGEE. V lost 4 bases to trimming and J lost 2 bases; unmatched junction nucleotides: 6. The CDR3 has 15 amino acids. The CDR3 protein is CASSPGTGSQETQYF. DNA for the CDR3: TGTGCCAGCAGCCCCGGGACAGGGTCACAAGAGACCCAGTACTTC. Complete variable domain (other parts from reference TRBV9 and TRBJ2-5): DSGVTQTPKHLITATGQRVTLRCSPRSGDLSVYWYQQSLDQGLQFLIQYYNGEERAKGNILERFSAQQFPDLHSELNLSSLELGDSALYFCASSPGTGSQETQYFGPGTRLLVL.

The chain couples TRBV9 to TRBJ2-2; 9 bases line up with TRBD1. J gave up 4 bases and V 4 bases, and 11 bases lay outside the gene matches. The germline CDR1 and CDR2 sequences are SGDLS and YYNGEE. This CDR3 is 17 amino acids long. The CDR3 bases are TGTGCCAGCAGCCTGTACAGGGGGCAAGTTGGCACCGGGGAGCTGTTTTTT. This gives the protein CASSLYRGQVGTGELFF.

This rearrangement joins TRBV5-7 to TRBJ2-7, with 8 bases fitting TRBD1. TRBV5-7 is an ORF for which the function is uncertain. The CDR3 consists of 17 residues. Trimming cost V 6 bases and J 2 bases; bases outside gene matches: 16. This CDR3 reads CASMGTGAPKKAYEQYF. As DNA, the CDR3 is TGTGCCAGCATGGGGACAGGAGCGCCCAAGAAAGCCTACGAGCAGTACTTC.

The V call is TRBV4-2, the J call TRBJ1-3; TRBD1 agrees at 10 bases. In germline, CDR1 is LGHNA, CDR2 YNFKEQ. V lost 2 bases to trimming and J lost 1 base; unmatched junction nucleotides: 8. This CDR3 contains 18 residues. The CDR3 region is CASSQPGQGLFSGNTIYF. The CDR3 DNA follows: TGTGCCAGCAGCCAACCGGGACAGGGGCTTTTTTCTGGAAACACCATATATTTT.

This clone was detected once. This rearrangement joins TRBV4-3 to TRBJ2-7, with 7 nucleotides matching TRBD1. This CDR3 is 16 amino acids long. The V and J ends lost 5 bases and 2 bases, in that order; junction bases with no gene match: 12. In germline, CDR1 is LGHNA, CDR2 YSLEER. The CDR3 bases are TGCGCCAGCAGCTTTTCCGCCGGGACAGCGACCTACGAGCAGTACTTC. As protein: CASSFSAGTATYEQYF.

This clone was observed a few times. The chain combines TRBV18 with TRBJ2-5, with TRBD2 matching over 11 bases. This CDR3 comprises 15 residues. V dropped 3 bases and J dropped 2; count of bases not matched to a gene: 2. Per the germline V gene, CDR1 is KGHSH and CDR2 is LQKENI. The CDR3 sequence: CASSPGLADQETQYF. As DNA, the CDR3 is TGTGCCAGCTCACCGGGACTAGCGGATCAAGAGACCCAGTACTTC.

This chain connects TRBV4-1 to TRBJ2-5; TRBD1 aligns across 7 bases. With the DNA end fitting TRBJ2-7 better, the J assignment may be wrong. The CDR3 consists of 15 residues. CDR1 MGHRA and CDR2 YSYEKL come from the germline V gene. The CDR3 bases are TGCGCCAGCAGCCACGACAGGGAAGGCTCCTACGAGCAGTACTTC. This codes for CASSHDREGSYEQYF.

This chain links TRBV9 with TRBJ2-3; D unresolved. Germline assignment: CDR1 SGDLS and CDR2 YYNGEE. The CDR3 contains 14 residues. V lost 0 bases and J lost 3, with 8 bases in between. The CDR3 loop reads CASSVVDSTDTQYF. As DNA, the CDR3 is TGTGCCAGCAGCGTAGTCGACTCAACAGATACGCAGTATTTT.

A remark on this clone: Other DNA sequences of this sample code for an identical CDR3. The CDR3 is CASSQDPGYGYTF. CDR3 nucleotides: TGCGCCAGCAGCCAAGATCCCGGGTATGGCTACACCTTC. The gene calls are TRBV4-3 and TRBJ1-2; D is unclear. Germline CDR1 and CDR2: LGHNA and YSLEER. This CDR3 has 13 residues. Deletions cut 0 bases from V and 5 bases from J, with 7 bases between.

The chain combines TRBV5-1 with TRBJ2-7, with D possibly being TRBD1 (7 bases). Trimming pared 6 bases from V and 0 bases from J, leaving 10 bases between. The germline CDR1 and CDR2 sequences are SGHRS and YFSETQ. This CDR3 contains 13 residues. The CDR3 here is CASKEGASYEQYF. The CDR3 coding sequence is TGCGCCAGCAAGGAGGGGGCCTCCTACGAGCAGTACTTC.